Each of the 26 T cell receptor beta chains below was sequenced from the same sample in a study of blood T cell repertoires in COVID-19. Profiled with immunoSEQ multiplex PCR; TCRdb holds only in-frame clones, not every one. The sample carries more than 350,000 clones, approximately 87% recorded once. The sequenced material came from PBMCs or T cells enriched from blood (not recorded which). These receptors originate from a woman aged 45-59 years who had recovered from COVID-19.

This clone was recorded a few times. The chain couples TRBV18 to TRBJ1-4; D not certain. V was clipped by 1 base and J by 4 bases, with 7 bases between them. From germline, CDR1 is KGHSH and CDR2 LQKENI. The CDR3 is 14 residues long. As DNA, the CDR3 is TGTGCCAGCTCACCACGAGGAGATAATGAAAAACTGTTTTTT. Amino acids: CASSPRGDNEKLFF.

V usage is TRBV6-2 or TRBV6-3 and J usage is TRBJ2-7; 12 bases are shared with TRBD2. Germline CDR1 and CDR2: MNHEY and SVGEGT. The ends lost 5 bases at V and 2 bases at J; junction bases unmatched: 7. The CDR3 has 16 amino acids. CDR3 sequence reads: CASSHRLAGVTYEQYF. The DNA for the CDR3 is TGTGCCAGCAGTCACCGACTAGCGGGGGTGACCTACGAGCAGTACTTC.

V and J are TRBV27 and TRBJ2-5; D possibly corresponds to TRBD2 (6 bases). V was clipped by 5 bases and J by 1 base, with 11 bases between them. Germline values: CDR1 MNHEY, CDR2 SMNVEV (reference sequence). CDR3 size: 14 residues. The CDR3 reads CASSPRLGQETQYF. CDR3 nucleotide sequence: TGTGCCAGCAGTCCCCGACTAGGCCAAGAGACCCAGTACTTC.

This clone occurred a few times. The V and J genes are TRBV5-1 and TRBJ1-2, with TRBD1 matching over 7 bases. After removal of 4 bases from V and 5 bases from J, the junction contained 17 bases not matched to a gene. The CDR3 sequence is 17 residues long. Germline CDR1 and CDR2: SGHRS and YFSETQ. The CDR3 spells CASSPQSPGQSNYGYTF. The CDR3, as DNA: TGCGCCAGCAGCCCGCAATCCCCGGGACAGAGTAATTATGGCTACACCTTC.

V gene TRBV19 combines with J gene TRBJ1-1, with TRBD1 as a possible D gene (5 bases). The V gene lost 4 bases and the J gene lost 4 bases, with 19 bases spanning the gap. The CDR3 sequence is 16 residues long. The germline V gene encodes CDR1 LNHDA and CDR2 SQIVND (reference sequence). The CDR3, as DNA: TGTGCCAGTAGTAACCCCGGGGGGGTGCGGGGCACTGAAGCTTTCTTT. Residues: CASSNPGGVRGTEAFF.

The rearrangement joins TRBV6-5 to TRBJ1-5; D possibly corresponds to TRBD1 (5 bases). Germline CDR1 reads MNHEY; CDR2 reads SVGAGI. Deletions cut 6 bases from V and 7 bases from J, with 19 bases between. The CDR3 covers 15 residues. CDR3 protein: CASRGEQARGQPQHF. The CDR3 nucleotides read TGTGCCAGCAGGGGTGAGCAGGCTAGGGGACAGCCCCAGCATTTT.

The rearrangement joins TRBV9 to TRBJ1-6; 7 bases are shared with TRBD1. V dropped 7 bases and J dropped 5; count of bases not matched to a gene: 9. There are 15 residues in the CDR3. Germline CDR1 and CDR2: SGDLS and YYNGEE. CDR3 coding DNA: TGTGCCAGCGGTTCATCCGGGACAGATAATTCACCCCTCCACTTT. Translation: CASGSSGTDNSPLHF.

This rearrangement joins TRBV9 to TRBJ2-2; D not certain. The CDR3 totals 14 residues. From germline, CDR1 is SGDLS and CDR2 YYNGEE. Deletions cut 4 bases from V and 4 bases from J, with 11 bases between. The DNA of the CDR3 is TGTGCCAGCAGCCCCCAAGAGGTCACCGGGGAGCTGTTTTTT. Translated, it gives CASSPQEVTGELFF. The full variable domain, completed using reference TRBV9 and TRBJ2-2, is DSGVTQTPKHLITATGQRVTLRCSPRSGDLSVYWYQQSLDQGLQFLIQYYNGEERAKGNILERFSAQQFPDLHSELNLSSLELGDSALYFCASSPQEVTGELFFGEGSRLTVL.

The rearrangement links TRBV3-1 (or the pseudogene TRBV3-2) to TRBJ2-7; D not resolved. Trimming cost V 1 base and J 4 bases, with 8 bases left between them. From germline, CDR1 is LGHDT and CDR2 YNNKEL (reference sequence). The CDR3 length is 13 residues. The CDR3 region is CASSQVFQYEQYF. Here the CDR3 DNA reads TGTGCCAGCAGCCAAGTTTTCCAGTACGAGCAGTACTTC.

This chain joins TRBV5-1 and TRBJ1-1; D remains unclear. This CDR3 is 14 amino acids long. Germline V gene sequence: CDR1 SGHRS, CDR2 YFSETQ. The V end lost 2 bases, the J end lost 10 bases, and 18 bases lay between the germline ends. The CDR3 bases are TGCGCCAGCAGCTTAGGTGGGGAAGAGGGAACAGCTTTCTTT. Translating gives CASSLGGEEGTAFF. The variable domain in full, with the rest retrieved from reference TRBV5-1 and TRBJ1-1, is KAGVTQTPRYLIKTRGQQVTLSCSPISGHRSVSWYQQTPGQGLQFLFEYFSETQRNKGNFPGRFSGRQFSNSRSEMNVSTLELGDSALYLCASSLGGEEGTAFFGQGTRLTVV.

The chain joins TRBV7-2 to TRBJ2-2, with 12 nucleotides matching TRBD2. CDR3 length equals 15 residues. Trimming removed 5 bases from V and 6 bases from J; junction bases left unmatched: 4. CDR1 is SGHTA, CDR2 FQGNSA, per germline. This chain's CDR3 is CASSGLAGGSGELFF. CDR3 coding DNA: TGTGCCAGCAGCGGCCTAGCGGGGGGGTCCGGGGAGCTGTTTTTT.

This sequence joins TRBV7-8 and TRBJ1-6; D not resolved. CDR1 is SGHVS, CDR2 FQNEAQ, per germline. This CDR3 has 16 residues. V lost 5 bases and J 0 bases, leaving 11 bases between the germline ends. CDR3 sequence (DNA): TGTGCCAGCAGCGTCACGGAGAGCTCCTATAATTCACCCCTCCACTTT. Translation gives CASSVTESSYNSPLHF. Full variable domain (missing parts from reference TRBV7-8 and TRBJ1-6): GAGVSQSPRYKVAKRGQDVALRCDPISGHVSLFWYQQALGQGPEFLTYFQNEAQLDKSGLPSDRFFAERPEGSVSTLKIQRTQQEDSAVYLCASSVTESSYNSPLHFGNGTRLTVT.

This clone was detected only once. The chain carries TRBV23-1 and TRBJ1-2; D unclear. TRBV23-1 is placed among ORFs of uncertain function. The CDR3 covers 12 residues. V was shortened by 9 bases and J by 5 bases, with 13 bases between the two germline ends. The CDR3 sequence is CARNPLRYGYTF. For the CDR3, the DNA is TGCGCCAGAAATCCATTGCGGTATGGCTACACCTTC.

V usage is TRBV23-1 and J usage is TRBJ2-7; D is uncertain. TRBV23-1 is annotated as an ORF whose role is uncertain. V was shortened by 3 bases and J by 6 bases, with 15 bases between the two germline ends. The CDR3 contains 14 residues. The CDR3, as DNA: TGCGCCAGCAGTCATTTCTCGAGTATTACCGAGCAGTACTTC. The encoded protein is CASSHFSSITEQYF.

CDR3 sequence reads: CASSLPGVTNYGYTF. DNA of the CDR3: TGTGCCAGCAGCTTGCCCGGAGTAACTAACTATGGCTACACCTTC. This rearrangement joins TRBV5-4 to TRBJ1-2; D is undetermined. The CDR3 contains 15 residues. Per germline, CDR1 SGHNT and CDR2 YYREEE (reference sequence). The germline V and J ends were trimmed by 1 base and 0 bases, with 10 bases remaining between them.

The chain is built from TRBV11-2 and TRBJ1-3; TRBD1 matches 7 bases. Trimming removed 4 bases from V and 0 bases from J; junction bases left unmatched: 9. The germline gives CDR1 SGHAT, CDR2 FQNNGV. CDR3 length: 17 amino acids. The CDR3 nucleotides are TGTGCCAGCAGCTCAACGGGACAGCTCCTCTCTGGAAACACCATATATTTT. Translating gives CASSSTGQLLSGNTIYF. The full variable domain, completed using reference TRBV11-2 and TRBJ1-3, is EAGVAQSPRYKIIEKRQSVAFWCNPISGHATLYWYQQILGQGPKLLIQFQNNGVVDDSQLPKDRFSAERLKGVDSTLKIQPAKLEDSAVYLCASSSTGQLLSGNTIYFGEGSWLTVV.

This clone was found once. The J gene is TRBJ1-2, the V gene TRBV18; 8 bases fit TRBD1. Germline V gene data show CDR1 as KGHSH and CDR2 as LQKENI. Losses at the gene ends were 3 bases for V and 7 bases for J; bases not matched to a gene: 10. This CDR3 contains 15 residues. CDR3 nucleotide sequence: TGTGCCAGCTCACCGGAAGCGCAGGGGGCCCGTGGCTACACCTTC. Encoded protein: CASSPEAQGARGYTF.

The CDR3 sequence: CAWRGAGRVYGYTF. The DNA of the CDR3 is TGTGCCTGGAGGGGGGCAGGGCGGGTCTACGGCTACACCTTC. The chain combines TRBV30 with TRBJ1-2; D is perhaps TRBD1 (6 bases). Trimming stripped 3 bases from V and 8 bases from J, with 19 bases between. The CDR3 is 14 amino acids. Germline lookup yields CDR1 GTSNPN and CDR2 SVGIG (reference sequence).

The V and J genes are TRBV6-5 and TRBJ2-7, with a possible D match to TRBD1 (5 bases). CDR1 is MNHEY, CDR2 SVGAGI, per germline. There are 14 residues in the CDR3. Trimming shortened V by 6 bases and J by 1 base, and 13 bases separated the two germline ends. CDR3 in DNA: TGTGCCAGCAGCCCAGCAGGGTGGTCCTACGAGCAGTACTTC. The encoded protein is CASSPAGWSYEQYF.

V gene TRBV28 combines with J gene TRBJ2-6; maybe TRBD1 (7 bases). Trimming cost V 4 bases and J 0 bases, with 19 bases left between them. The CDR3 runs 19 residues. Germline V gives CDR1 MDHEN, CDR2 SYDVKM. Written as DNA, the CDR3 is TGTGCCAGCAGTTCCCAGGGGGGCTCTGTCCACTCTGGGGCCAACGTCCTGACTTTC. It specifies CASSSQGGSVHSGANVLTF. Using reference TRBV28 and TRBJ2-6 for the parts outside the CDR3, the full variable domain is DVKVTQSSRYLVKRTGEKVFLECVQDMDHENMFWYRQDPGLGLRLIYFSYDVKMKEKGDIPEGYSVSREKKERFSLILESASTNQTSMYLCASSSQGGSVHSGANVLTFGAGSRLTVL.

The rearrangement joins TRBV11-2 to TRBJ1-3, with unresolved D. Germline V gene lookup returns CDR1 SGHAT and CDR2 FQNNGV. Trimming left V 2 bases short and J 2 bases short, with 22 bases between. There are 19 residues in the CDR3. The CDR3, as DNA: TGTGCCAGCAGCTTACAAGGACCGACCCTAGCCGCCCCTGGAAACACCATATATTTT. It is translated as CASSLQGPTLAAPGNTIYF.

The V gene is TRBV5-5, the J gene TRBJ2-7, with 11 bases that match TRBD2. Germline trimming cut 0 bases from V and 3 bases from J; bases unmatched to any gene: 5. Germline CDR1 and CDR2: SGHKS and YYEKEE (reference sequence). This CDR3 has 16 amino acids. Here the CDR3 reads CASSLGGLAVFYEQYF. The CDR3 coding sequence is TGTGCCAGCAGCTTGGGGGGACTAGCGGTGTTCTACGAGCAGTACTTC.

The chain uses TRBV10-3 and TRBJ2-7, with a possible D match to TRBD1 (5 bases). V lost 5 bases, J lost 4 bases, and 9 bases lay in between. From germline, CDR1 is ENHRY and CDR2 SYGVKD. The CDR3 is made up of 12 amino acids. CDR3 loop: CAISSQGYEQYF. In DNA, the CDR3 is TGTGCCATCAGTTCCCAGGGATACGAGCAGTACTTC.

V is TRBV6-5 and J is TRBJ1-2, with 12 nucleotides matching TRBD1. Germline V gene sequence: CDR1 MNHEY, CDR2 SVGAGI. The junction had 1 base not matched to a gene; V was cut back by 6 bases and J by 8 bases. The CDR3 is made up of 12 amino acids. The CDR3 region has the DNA TGTGCCAGCAGAGGGACAGGGGGCGGCTACACCTTC. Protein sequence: CASRGTGGGYTF.

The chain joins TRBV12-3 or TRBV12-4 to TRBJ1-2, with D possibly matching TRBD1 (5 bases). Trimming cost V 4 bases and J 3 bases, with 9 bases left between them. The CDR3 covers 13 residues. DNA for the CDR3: TGTGCCAGCAGTTACGACAGCTACTATGGCTACACCTTC. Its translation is CASSYDSYYGYTF.

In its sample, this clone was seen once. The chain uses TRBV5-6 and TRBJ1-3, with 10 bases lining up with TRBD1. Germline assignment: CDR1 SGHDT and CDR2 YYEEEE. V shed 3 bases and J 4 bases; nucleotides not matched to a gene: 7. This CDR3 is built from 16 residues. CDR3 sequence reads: CASSYDRGLSGNTIYF. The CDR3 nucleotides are TGTGCCAGCAGCTACGACAGGGGGCTATCCGGAAACACCATATATTTT.